The rows below give T cell receptor beta chains drawn from one sample of a study of beta chain features in type 1 diabetes. Clones were read by immunoSEQ multiplex PCR, and TCRdb kept only the in-frame ones, dropping some. The sample carries roughly 400,000 clones, about 16% recorded once. Sequenced: naive CD4+ T cells from blood. The source is a woman between 18 and 29 years old in good health. CDR3s include the opening cysteine and the closing phenylalanine or tryptophan. D genes are given only for firm matches.

j_call d_call v_call cdr3_aa
TRBJ1-2 NA TRBV30 CAWSPGYGYTF
TRBJ2-7 TRBD1 TRBV4-3 CASSQNRGSAYEQYF
TRBJ2-1 TRBD2 TRBV4-1 CASSQSLAGYNEQFF
TRBJ2-1 NA TRBV7-9 CASSPVGGIAVF
TRBJ2-2 TRBD2 TRBV29-1 CSVVSGYGTGELFF
TRBJ2-1 TRBD2 TRBV18 CASSPRTSGRAHEQFF
TRBJ2-5 TRBD1 TRBV7-8 CASSLAPGTGRRETQYF
TRBJ2-5 TRBD1 TRBV2 CASGAGGGETQYF
TRBJ1-2 TRBD1 TRBV7-9 CASSAGQGADGYTF
TRBJ2-1 NA TRBV29-1 CSVTALNEQFF
TRBJ2-5 NA TRBV27 CASRPGGGLGTGETQYF
TRBJ2-2 TRBD2 TRBV29-1 CSAHTSGSPTGELFF
TRBJ2-1 NA TRBV9 CASSFRDSHSYNEQFF
TRBJ1-5 NA TRBV27 CASSFTPETGQPQHF
TRBJ2-1 NA TRBV9 CASSVIPRGYNEQFF
TRBJ1-2 NA TRBV14 CASSFQTGQLYGYTF
TRBJ1-4 NA TRBV15 CATSRDRGFREKLFF
TRBJ1-5 NA TRBV27 CASTPHGAGNQPQHF
TRBJ1-2 NA TRBV19 CASRFRNYGYTF
TRBJ2-7 NA TRBV7-9 CASRPPGGDEQYF
TRBJ1-5 TRBD1 TRBV30 CAWWTGASNQPQHF
TRBJ2-1 NA TRBV5-6 CASSSGLSRGQFF
TRBJ2-7 NA TRBV30 CAYLSRGGYEQYF
TRBJ2-1 TRBD1 TRBV13 CASSPRGQGHNEQFF
TRBJ2-5 TRBD1 TRBV10-3 CAISESDRVETQYF
TRBJ2-5 NA TRBV7-2 CASSLEASQETQYF
TRBJ2-7 NA TRBV10-3 CAISERGTSYEQYF
TRBJ2-3 TRBD1 TRBV7-9 CASSIGTVTDTQYF
TRBJ2-7 TRBD2 TRBV18 CASSPPRTSGTEQYF
TRBJ2-1 TRBD2 TRBV9 CASSVASGIYNEQFF
TRBJ2-5 NA TRBV28 CASSPHYFQETQYF
TRBJ1-1 NA TRBV29-1 CSVGPGHSNTEAFF
TRBJ2-6 NA TRBV28 CASSLPQGAGANVLTF
TRBJ1-5 NA TRBV9 CASSAHPGSEKPQHF
TRBJ2-2 NA TRBV9 CASSSRPRVFPGELFF
TRBJ2-1 TRBD1 TRBV6-4 CASSDRQGSRNEQFF
TRBJ2-7 NA TRBV30 CAWTVGRGFREQYF